This TCR beta chain derives from a study of OX40 agonist ivuxolimab in advanced cancers. The wider study: 30% to 40% of patients had received prior checkpoint inhibitor therapy. Three dose-escalation patients had partial responses: one with hepatocellular carcinoma and two with cutaneous melanoma. Overall study findings and caveats: The 0.1-3.0 mg/kg partial responders had among the lowest clonal expansion.

Any history of autoimmune disease or systemic immunosuppression disqualified patients. On this clone itself: Its antigen is not identified.

The CDR3 loop spans 13 amino acids. The V and J ends lost 5 bases and 7 bases respectively, with 13 bases between them. Germline lookup yields CDR1 SGHVS and CDR2 FQNEAQ. Using immunoSEQ multiplex PCR, the repertoire was profiled, and TCRdb retains in-frame clones only, with some absent. The sample records some 45,000 clones, approximately 86% being singletons. The material was CD4+ or CD8+ T cells sorted from blood, obtained in a trial of the OX40 agonist ivuxolimab. The chain employs TRBV7-8 and TRBJ2-3, with unresolved D. The receptor was isolated from an adult with an advanced solid tumor such as melanoma, head and neck, liver or kidney cancer. For the CDR3, the DNA is TGTGCCAGCAGCCACGCACGCGGAAATACGCAGTATTTT. It translates to CASSHARGNTQYF.